The clone carrying this T cell receptor (beta chain) was observed a few times. Its target is not known. The data were obtained in a study of T cells in Graves' hyperthyroidism and ophthalmopathy. Broader study findings: Also found in blood were most expanded thyroid clonotypes above 0.001. Ophthalmopathy and stable hyperthyroidism were told apart by a 13 V-J model. Model-based prediction identified ophthalmopathy a median 6.5 months prior to its onset.

For the diagnoses, clinical symptoms, serum thyroxine and TRAb, thyroid ultrasound and orbital computed tomography were used. Researchers amplified the TCR beta CDR3 regions from RNA transcripts. HTBI primers were employed in a first-round RT-PCR of the TCR CDR3. MiXCR, applied by TCRdb to the multiplex PCR reads, yields one record per CDR3 protein. The table shows 300,000 or so distinct CDR3 sequences, with around a sixth occurring only once. The CDR3 is made up of 15 amino acids. J was trimmed by 5 bases and V by 6 bases; bases with no gene match: 11. The TCR originated in a woman between 45 and 65 years old with Graves' hyperthyroidism. Specimen: blood. This chain links TRBV12-3 or TRBV12-4 with TRBJ2-5, with 8 bases identical to TRBD1. CDR3 bases: TGTGCCAGCAGCGGCGGACAGGGCCCTGTGGAGACCCAGTACTTC. Amino acids: CASSGGQGPVETQYF.